This T cell receptor beta chain emerged from a study of T cell changes during pregnancy in multiple sclerosis. The CDR3 is 16 residues long. Germline V gives CDR1 SGHDN, CDR2 FVKESK. Deletions cut 5 bases from V and 2 bases from J, with 18 bases between. Measured with immunoSEQ multiplex PCR; TCRdb has only the in-frame clones, and not every one. Of 25,000 to 30,000 clones listed, 85% are singletons. This sequence joins TRBV14 and TRBJ1-1; D ambiguous. The clonotype comes from a female donor with multiple sclerosis, enrolled in a pregnancy study. The specimen comprised CD8+ T cells from peripheral blood mononuclear cells, sampled after pregnancy. The CDR3 loop reads CASSDSTHRVNTEAFF. For the CDR3, the DNA is TGTGCCAGCAGCGATTCCACCCACCGGGTTAACACTGAAGCTTTCTTT.